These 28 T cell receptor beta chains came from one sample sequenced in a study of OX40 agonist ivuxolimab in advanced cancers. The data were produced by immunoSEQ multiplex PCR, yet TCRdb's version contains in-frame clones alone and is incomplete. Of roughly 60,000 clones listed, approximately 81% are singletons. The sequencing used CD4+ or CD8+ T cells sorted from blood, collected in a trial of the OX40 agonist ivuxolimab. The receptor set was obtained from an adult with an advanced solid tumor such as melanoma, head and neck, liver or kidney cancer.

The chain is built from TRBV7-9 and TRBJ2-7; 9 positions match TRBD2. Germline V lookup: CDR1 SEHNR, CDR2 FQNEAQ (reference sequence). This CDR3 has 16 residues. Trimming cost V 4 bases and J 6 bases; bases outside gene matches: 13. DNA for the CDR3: TGTGCCAGCAGCTCCTCTTTAGCGGGAGAAATGAGCGAGCAGTACTTC. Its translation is CASSSSLAGEMSEQYF.

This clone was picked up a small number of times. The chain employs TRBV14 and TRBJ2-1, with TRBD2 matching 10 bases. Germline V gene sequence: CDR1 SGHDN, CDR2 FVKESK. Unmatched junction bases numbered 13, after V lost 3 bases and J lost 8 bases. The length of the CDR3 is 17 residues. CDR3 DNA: TGTGCCAGCAGCCATTCGGAGGCGTCTAGCGGGAGAGATGAGCAGTTCTTC. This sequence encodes CASSHSEASSGRDEQFF.

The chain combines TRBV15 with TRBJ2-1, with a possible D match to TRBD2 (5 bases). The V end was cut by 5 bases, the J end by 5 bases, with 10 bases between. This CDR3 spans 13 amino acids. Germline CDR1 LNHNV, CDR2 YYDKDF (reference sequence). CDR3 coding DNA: TGTGCCACCAGCGCCCGGGAAAACAATGAGCAGTTCTTC. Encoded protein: CATSARENNEQFF. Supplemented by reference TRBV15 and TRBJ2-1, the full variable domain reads DAMVIQNPRYQVTQFGKPVTLSCSQTLNHNVMYWYQQKSSQAPKLLFHYYDKDFNNEADTPDNFQSRRPNTSFCFLDIRSPGLGDTAMYLCATSARENNEQFFGPGTRLTVL.

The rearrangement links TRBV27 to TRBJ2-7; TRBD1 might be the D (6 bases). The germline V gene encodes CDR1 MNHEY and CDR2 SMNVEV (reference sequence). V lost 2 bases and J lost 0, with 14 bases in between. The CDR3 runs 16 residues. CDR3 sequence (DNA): TGTGCCAGCAGTTTAAAGGTCAAACAGGGCTCCTACGAGCAGTACTTC. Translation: CASSLKVKQGSYEQYF.

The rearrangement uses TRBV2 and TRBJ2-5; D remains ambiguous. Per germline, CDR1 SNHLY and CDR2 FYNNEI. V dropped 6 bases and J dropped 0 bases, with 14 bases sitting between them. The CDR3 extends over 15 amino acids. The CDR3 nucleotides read TGTGCCAGCAGCCGCCCCGGTGGGAACCAAGAGACCCAGTACTTC. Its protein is CASSRPGGNQETQYF.

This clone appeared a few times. The CDR3 bases are TGTGCCAGCAGCCATGGACTAGCCTTCGGTGGGTCCCAAGAGACCCAGTACTTC. It specifies CASSHGLAFGGSQETQYF. The chain is built from TRBV7-9 and TRBJ2-5; 8 bases fit TRBD2. This CDR3 has 18 amino acids. Trimming took 5 bases from V and 1 from J; bases not matched to a gene: 15. Germline V gene data show CDR1 as SEHNR and CDR2 as FQNEAQ (reference sequence). The variable domain in full, completed from reference TRBV7-9 and TRBJ2-5, reads DTGVSQNPRHKITKRGQNVTFRCDPISEHNRLYWYRQTLGQGPEFLTYFQNEAQLEKSRLLSDRFSAERPKGSFSTLEIQRTEQGDSAMYLCASSHGLAFGGSQETQYFGPGTRLLVL.

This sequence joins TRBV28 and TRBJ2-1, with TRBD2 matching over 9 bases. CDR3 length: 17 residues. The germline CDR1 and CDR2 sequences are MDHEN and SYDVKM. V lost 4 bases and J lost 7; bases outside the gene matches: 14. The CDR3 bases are TGTGCCAGCAGTTCTCTACCGGGACTAGCCGTATGGAATGAGCAGTTCTTC. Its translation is CASSSLPGLAVWNEQFF.

In DNA, the CDR3 is TGCGCCAGCAGTTCTCCCCTGGAGGGCATTGATTACAATGAGCAGTTCTTC. Translated, it gives CASSSPLEGIDYNEQFF. This chain connects TRBV5-1 to TRBJ2-1, with D possibly matching TRBD2 (6 bases). In germline, CDR1 is SGHRS, CDR2 YFSETQ. V lost 5 bases, J lost 4 bases, and 22 bases lay in between. The CDR3 consists of 17 residues.

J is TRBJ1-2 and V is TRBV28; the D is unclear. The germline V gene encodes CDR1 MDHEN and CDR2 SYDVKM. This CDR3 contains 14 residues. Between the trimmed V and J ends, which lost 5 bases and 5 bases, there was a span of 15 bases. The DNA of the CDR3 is TGTGCCAGCAGTCCGTTCCGGGGAAATTATGGCTACACCTTC. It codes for CASSPFRGNYGYTF.

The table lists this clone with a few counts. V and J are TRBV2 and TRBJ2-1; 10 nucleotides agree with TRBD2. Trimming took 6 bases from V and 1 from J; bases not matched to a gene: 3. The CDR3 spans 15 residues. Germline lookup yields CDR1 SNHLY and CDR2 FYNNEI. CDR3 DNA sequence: TGTGCCAGCAGCGGGACTAGCGTTTCCTACAATGAGCAGTTCTTC. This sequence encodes CASSGTSVSYNEQFF.

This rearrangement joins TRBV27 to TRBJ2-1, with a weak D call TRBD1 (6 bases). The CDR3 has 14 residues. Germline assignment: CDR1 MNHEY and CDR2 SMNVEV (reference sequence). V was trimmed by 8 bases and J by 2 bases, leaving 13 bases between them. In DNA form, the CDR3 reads TGTGCCAGCGCAGGGGACGGGACCTACAATGAGCAGTTCTTC. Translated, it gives CASAGDGTYNEQFF.

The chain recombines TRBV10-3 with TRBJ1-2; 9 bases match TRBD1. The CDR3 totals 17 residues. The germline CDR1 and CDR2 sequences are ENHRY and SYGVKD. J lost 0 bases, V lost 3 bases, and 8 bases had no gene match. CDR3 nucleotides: TGTGCCATCAGTGACTTACAGGGGGCTGGATCTAACTATGGCTACACCTTC. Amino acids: CAISDLQGAGSNYGYTF.

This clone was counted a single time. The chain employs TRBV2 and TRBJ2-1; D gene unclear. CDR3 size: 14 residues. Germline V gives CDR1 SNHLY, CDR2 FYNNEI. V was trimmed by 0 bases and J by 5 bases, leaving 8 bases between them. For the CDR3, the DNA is TGTGCCAGCAGTGAAGCGCTTCATAACAATGAGCAGTTCTTC. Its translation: CASSEALHNNEQFF.

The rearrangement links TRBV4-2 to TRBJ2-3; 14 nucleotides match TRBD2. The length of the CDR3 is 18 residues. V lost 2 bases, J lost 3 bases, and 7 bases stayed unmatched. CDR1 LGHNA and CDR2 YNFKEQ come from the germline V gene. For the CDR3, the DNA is TGTGCCAGCAGCCAAAGGTCCGGGACTAGCGGGAGTACAGATACGCAGTATTTT. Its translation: CASSQRSGTSGSTDTQYF.

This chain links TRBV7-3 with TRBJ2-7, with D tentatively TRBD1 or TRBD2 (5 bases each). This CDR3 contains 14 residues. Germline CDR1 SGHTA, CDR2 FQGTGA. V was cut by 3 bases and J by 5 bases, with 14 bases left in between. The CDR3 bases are TGTGCCAGCAGCTTTGGGGGAGCGGTGGACGAGCAGTACTTC. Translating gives CASSFGGAVDEQYF.

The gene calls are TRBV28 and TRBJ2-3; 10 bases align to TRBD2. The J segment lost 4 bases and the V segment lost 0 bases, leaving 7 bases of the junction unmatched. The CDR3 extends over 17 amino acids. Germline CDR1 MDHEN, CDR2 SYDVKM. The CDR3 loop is CASSLWSLAGRADTQYF. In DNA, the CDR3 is TGTGCCAGCAGTTTATGGTCACTAGCGGGGAGGGCAGATACGCAGTATTTT. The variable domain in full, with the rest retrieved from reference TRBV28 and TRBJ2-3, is DVKVTQSSRYLVKRTGEKVFLECVQDMDHENMFWYRQDPGLGLRLIYFSYDVKMKEKGDIPEGYSVSREKKERFSLILESASTNQTSMYLCASSLWSLAGRADTQYFGPGTRLTVL.

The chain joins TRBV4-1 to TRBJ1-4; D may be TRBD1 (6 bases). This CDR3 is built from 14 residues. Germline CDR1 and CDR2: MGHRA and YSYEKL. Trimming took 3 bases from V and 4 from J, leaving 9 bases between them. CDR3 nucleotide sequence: TGCGCCAGCAGCCAGGACAGTTATAATGAAAAACTGTTTTTT. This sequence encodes CASSQDSYNEKLFF.

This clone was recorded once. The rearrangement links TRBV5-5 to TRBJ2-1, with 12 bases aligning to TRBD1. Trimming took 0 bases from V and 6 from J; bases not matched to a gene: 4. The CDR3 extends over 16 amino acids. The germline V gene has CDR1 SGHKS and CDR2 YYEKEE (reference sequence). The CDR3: CASSLERDRGRNEQFF. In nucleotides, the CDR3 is TGTGCCAGCAGCTTGGAACGGGACAGGGGGCGCAATGAGCAGTTCTTC.

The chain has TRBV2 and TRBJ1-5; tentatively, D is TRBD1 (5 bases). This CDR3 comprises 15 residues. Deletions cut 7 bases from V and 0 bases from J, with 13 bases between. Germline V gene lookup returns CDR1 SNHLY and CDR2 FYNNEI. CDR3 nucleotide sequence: TGTGCCAGCAACGGGGCCGAGGATAGCAATCAGCCCCAGCATTTT. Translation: CASNGAEDSNQPQHF.

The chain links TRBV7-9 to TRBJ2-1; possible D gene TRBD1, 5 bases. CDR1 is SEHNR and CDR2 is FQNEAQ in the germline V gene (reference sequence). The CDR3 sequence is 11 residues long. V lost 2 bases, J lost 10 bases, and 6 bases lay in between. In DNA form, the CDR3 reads TGTGCCAGCAGCTTAAGGGGAGAGCAGTTCTTC. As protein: CASSLRGEQFF.

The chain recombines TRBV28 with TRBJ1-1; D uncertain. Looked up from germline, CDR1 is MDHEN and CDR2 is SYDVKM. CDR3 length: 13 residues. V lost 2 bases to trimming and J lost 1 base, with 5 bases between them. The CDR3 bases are TGTGCCAGCAGTTTACAAGGGAACACTGAAGCTTTCTTT. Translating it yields CASSLQGNTEAFF.

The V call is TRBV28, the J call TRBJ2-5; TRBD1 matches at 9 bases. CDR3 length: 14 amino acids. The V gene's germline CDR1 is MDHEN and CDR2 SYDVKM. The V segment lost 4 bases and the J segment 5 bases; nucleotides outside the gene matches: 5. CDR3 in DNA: TGTGCCAGCAGTTGGACAGGGGTCCCTGAGACCCAGTACTTC. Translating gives CASSWTGVPETQYF.

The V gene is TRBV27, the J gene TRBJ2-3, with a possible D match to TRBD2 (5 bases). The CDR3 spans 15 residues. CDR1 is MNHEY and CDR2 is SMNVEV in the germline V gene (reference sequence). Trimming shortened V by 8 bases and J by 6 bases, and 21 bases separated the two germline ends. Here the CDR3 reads CASSVYGSTGDTQYF. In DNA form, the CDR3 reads TGTGCCAGCTCAGTTTATGGGAGTACGGGGGATACGCAGTATTTT.

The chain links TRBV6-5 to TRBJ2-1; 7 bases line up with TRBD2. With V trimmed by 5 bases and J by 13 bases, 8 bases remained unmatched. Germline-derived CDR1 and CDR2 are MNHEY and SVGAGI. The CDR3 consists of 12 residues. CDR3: CASSPGRTRQFF. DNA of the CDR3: TGTGCCAGCAGTCCCGGGAGGACTAGACAGTTCTTC.

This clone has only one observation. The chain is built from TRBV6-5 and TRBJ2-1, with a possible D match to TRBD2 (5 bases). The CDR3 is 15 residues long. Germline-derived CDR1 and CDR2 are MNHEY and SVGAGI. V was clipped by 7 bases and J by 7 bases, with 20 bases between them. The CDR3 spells CASTPFEGLLNEQFF. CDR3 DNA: TGTGCCAGCACCCCGTTCGAGGGCCTCCTAAATGAGCAGTTCTTC.

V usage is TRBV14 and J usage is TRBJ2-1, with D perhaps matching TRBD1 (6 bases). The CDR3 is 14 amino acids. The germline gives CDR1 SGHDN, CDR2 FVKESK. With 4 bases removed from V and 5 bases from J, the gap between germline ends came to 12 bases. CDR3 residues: CASSRGRVHNEQFF. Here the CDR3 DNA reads TGTGCCAGCAGCCGGGGGCGGGTCCACAATGAGCAGTTCTTC.

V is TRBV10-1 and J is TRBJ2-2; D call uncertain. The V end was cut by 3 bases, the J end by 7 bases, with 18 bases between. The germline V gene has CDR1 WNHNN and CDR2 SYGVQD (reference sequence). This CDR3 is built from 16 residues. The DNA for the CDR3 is TGCGCCAGCAGTGACCCAGGATTTGATAAGGTCGGGGAGCTGTTTTTT. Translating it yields CASSDPGFDKVGELFF.

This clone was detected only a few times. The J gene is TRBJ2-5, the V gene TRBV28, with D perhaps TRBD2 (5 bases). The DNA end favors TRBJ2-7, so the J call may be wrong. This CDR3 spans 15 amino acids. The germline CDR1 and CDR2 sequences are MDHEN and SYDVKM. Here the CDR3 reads CATNTGRVSSYEQYF. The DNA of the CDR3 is TGTGCCACTAACACCGGGCGGGTCTCCTCCTACGAGCAGTACTTC.